Each of the 16 T cell receptor beta chains below was sequenced from the same sample in a study of OX40 agonist ivuxolimab in advanced cancers. Library prep was done by the immunoSEQ multiplex PCR assay. Drawn from immuneACCESS, this table holds only the in-frame rearrangements with V and J called that TCRdb kept. Clones are partly lost; checked studies trace under half to an unresolved V gene and leave the rest unexplained. The sample table shows tens of thousands of clones, and 81% are seen once. Roughly 4.7% of the sample lies in the top ten. The specimen comprised CD4+ or CD8+ T cells sorted from blood, sampled in a trial of the OX40 agonist ivuxolimab. The origin of the receptors is an adult with an advanced solid tumor such as melanoma, head and neck, liver or kidney cancer.

A single count supports this clone. This chain links TRBV10-2 with TRBJ2-7; tentative D call: TRBD2 (6 bases). The germline V and J ends were trimmed by 2 bases and 3 bases, with 11 bases remaining between them. Germline V gene sequence: CDR1 WSHSY, CDR2 SAAADI. This CDR3 spans 14 amino acids. CDR3 coding DNA: TGCGCCAGCAGTGAGATGCCGGGAGACTACGAGCAGTACTTC. As protein: CASSEMPGDYEQYF.

Note on this clone: Germline is not matched at one junction end, which may reflect a read error. The rearrangement uses TRBV9 and TRBJ1-5; D call uncertain. In germline, CDR1 is SGDLS, CDR2 YYNGEE. The CDR3 extends over 14 amino acids. The CDR3 DNA reads as TGTGCCGGCAGCGTAGAGGGTTCTTATCAGCCCCAGCATTTT. It yields the protein CAGSVEGSYQPQHF.

This clone was picked up a small number of times. The chain links TRBV19 to TRBJ1-5; D might be TRBD1 (6 bases). With 10 bases removed from V and 1 base from J, the gap between germline ends came to 26 bases. Per germline, CDR1 LNHDA and CDR2 SQIVND (reference sequence). The CDR3 covers 18 residues. CDR3 sequence (DNA): TGTGCCACCGGAGGGGCACAGGGTATGGGAATCAGCAATCAGCCCCAGCATTTT. Amino acid sequence: CATGGAQGMGISNQPQHF.

CDR3 sequence (DNA): TGTGCCAGCAGAATCCCTAGCGGTAACTCCTACAATGAGCAGTTCTTC. Its protein product is CASRIPSGNSYNEQFF. The chain uses TRBV28 and TRBJ2-1; 7 nucleotides match TRBD2. The length of the CDR3 is 16 residues. Germline trimming cut 6 bases from V and 0 bases from J; bases unmatched to any gene: 8. CDR1 and CDR2 (germline): MDHEN, SYDVKM. Variable domain in full (rest from reference TRBV28 and TRBJ2-1): DVKVTQSSRYLVKRTGEKVFLECVQDMDHENMFWYRQDPGLGLRLIYFSYDVKMKEKGDIPEGYSVSREKKERFSLILESASTNQTSMYLCASRIPSGNSYNEQFFGPGTRLTVL.

J is TRBJ2-3 and V is TRBV6-5; TRBD2 aligns across 9 bases. With V trimmed by 6 bases and J by 3 bases, 4 bases remained unmatched. The CDR3 has 14 residues. Germline CDR1 and CDR2: MNHEY and SVGAGI. The CDR3 sequence: CASRREGRTDTQYF. DNA for the CDR3: TGTGCCAGCAGGCGGGAGGGCAGGACAGATACGCAGTATTTT.

The rearrangement joins TRBV25-1 to TRBJ1-2; 7 bases map to TRBD1. Per germline, CDR1 MGHDK and CDR2 SYGVNS. Trimming removed 2 bases from V and 4 bases from J; junction bases left unmatched: 13. CDR3 length: 17 amino acids. CDR3 amino acids: CASSEALSTGNGYGYTF. The CDR3 DNA sequence: TGTGCCAGCAGTGAAGCTCTTTCGACAGGGAACGGCTATGGCTACACCTTC.

Points on this clone: Other DNA sequences from this sample encode an identical CDR3 as well. The chain recombines TRBV18 with TRBJ2-3, with 7 bases aligning to TRBD2. The CDR3 length is 15 residues. The V and J ends lost 0 bases and 0 bases, in that order; junction bases with no gene match: 0. In germline, CDR1 is KGHSH, CDR2 LQKENI. This CDR3 is CASSPPGRSTDTQYF. In DNA form, the CDR3 reads TGTGCCAGCTCACCACCCGGGAGGAGCACAGATACGCAGTATTTT.

This chain uses TRBV29-1 with TRBJ2-3; a weak D match, TRBD2 (5 bases). V shed 2 bases and J shed 3 bases, with 6 bases lying between them. Germline V CDR1 and CDR2: SQVTM, ANQGSEA. The CDR3 runs to 12 residues. Here the CDR3 DNA reads TGCAGCGTTGAATGGGAGACAGATACGCAGTATTTT. This gives the protein CSVEWETDTQYF.

V is TRBV27 and J is TRBJ2-1; TRBD1 might be the D (6 bases). The V end was cut by 8 bases, the J end by 9 bases, with 20 bases between. The CDR3 sequence is 14 residues long. In germline, CDR1 is MNHEY, CDR2 SMNVEV (reference sequence). DNA for the CDR3: TGTGCCAGCCTCCTTAGGGCAGGGGCGAGTGAGCAGTTCTTC. Translating it yields CASLLRAGASEQFF.

J is TRBJ1-2 and V is TRBV5-4; the match to TRBD1 covers 7 bases. Germline V gives CDR1 SGHNT, CDR2 YYREEE (reference sequence). Losses at the gene ends were 4 bases for V and 4 bases for J; bases not matched to a gene: 7. The CDR3 has 14 amino acids. The CDR3 DNA follows: TGTGCCAGCAGCCGGACAGGTGGTTCCTATGGCTACACCTTC. The encoded protein is CASSRTGGSYGYTF.

In DNA form, the CDR3 reads TGTGCCAGCAGTCTTCGACAGTTGAACACTGAAGCTTTCTTT. As protein: CASSLRQLNTEAFF. The chain recombines TRBV6-6 with TRBJ1-1; possibly TRBD1 for D (5 bases). The CDR3 runs 14 residues. V was shortened by 5 bases and J by 0 bases, with 10 bases between the two germline ends. Per germline, CDR1 MNHNY and CDR2 SVGAGI (reference sequence).

V and J are TRBV5-1 and TRBJ2-1; 10 bases are a match to TRBD1. Germline V gene data show CDR1 as SGHRS and CDR2 as YFSETQ. The junction had 5 bases not matched to a gene; V was cut back by 4 bases and J by 4 bases. The CDR3 consists of 15 residues. The CDR3 nucleotides read TGCGCCAGCAGCCCCGGGACAGGGGTTTACAATGAGCAGTTCTTC. This gives the protein CASSPGTGVYNEQFF.

V is TRBV6-1 and J is TRBJ1-5; TRBD1 might be the D (5 bases). CDR3 length: 15 residues. Germline lookup yields CDR1 MNHNS and CDR2 SASEGT. V was trimmed by 2 bases and J by 2 bases, leaving 10 bases between them. The DNA for the CDR3 is TGTGCCAGCAGTGAAAAACAGGTTCGCAATCAGCCCCAGCATTTT. This gives the protein CASSEKQVRNQPQHF.

This chain's CDR3 is CASTLGNSGGATDTQYF. The DNA for the CDR3 is TGCGCCAGCACTTTGGGGAATAGCGGGGGAGCCACAGATACGCAGTATTTT. The chain has TRBV5-1 and TRBJ2-3; 9 nucleotides line up with TRBD2. The CDR3 contains 17 residues. Germline values: CDR1 SGHRS, CDR2 YFSETQ. The ends lost 6 bases at V and 2 bases at J; junction bases unmatched: 13. The full variable domain, with the rest looked up from reference TRBV5-1 and TRBJ2-3, is KAGVTQTPRYLIKTRGQQVTLSCSPISGHRSVSWYQQTPGQGLQFLFEYFSETQRNKGNFPGRFSGRQFSNSRSEMNVSTLELGDSALYLCASTLGNSGGATDTQYFGPGTRLTVL.

The gene calls are TRBV4-3 and TRBJ2-3; D is ambiguous. Germline V gene lookup returns CDR1 LGHNA and CDR2 YSLEER. Trimming pared 0 bases from V and 8 bases from J, leaving 21 bases between. The CDR3 is 17 residues long. The CDR3 sequence: CASSQDYQGISSGTQYF. The CDR3 DNA sequence: TGCGCCAGCAGCCAAGATTATCAAGGCATCTCGTCAGGTACGCAGTATTTT.

The chain couples TRBV5-1 to TRBJ2-7; 10 bases agree with TRBD1. V shed 2 bases and J 0 bases; nucleotides not matched to a gene: 2. The CDR3 is made up of 15 amino acids. Germline V gene lookup returns CDR1 SGHRS and CDR2 YFSETQ. The CDR3 DNA is TGCGCCAGCAGCTTCGGGACAGGGGCCTCCTACGAGCAGTACTTC. Translating it yields CASSFGTGASYEQYF.